In this sample, the clone carrying this T cell receptor (beta chain) turned up a few times. The CDR3 sequence is 15 residues long. CDR1 SEHNR and CDR2 FQNEAQ come from the germline V gene (reference sequence). Trimming removed 2 bases from V and 0 bases from J, with 9 bases in between. The data are from a study of kidney transplant recipient with SARS-CoV-2 infection. TCRdb reanalysed the reads using MiXCR and keeps one entry per CDR3 protein. The table has under 300,000 distinct CDR3 sequences, more than 25% seen once. This TCR was sampled from a male patient aged 25-45 years who had COVID-19 and was a kidney transplant recipient. The T cells may partly be graft donor cells. The sequencing used a blood sample, collected at baseline and between days 110 and 120 from a kidney transplant recipient. This sequence joins TRBV7-9 and TRBJ2-3; no clear D. CDR3: CASSLLSISTDTQYF. DNA of the CDR3: TGTGCCAGCAGCTTACTTAGCATCAGCACAGATACGCAGTATTTT.